The 16 T cell receptor beta chains in this list originate from one sample, sequenced in a study of blood T cell repertoires in COVID-19. The data were produced by immunoSEQ multiplex PCR, yet TCRdb's version contains in-frame clones alone and is incomplete. The data hold roughly 45,000 clones, with just under 85% observed a single time. Sequencing was done on a sample of peripheral blood. Every receptor here comes from a man aged 50 to 60 with active COVID-19.

The rearrangement joins TRBV19 to TRBJ2-7, with 11 positions matching TRBD2. J was trimmed by 0 bases and V by 5 bases; bases with no gene match: 9. CDR1 is LNHDA and CDR2 is SQIVND in the germline V gene (reference sequence). CDR3 length: 17 amino acids. The CDR3 coding sequence is TGTGCCAGTAGTCTACGCCCTAGCGGGAGGATCTCCTACGAGCAGTACTTC. Residues: CASSLRPSGRISYEQYF.

The rearrangement uses TRBV18 and TRBJ2-1; 9 bases fit TRBD2. The V gene's germline CDR1 is KGHSH and CDR2 LQKENI. The V gene end was trimmed by 1 base and the J gene end by 2 bases; junction bases not matched to a gene: 0. The CDR3 has 15 amino acids. In nucleotides, the CDR3 is TGTGCCAGCTCACCACAGCGGGGGGCCTACAATGAGCAGTTCTTC. Translation gives CASSPQRGAYNEQFF.

This chain's CDR3 is CASSVLTGELFF. Here the CDR3 DNA reads TGTGCCAGCAGCGTCCTCACCGGGGAGCTGTTTTTT. The chain has TRBV9 and TRBJ2-2; no reliable D call. CDR1 and CDR2 from the germline V gene are SGDLS and YYNGEE. Trimming left V 2 bases short and J 4 bases short, with 3 bases between. CDR3 length: 12 amino acids.

The V gene is TRBV11-1, the J gene TRBJ1-2; D might be TRBD1 (6 bases). The CDR3 loop spans 12 amino acids. The ends were cut back, 5 bases at V and 4 bases at J, with 8 bases in the middle. CDR1 is SGHAT, CDR2 FQDESV, per germline (reference sequence). The CDR3 nucleotides read TGTGCCAGCAGCCTACAGGGCTATGGCTACACCTTC. Its protein is CASSLQGYGYTF.

This chain joins TRBV5-1 and TRBJ2-2; the D is unclear. Between the trimmed V and J ends, which lost 6 bases and 7 bases, there was a span of 19 bases. The germline V gene encodes CDR1 SGHRS and CDR2 YFSETQ. The CDR3 runs to 15 residues. CDR3 residues: CASTLIPLAGGELFF. In DNA, the CDR3 is TGCGCCAGCACCCTGATCCCCCTCGCCGGCGGGGAGCTGTTTTTT. Full variable domain (outside the CDR3, taken from reference TRBV5-1 and TRBJ2-2): KAGVTQTPRYLIKTRGQQVTLSCSPISGHRSVSWYQQTPGQGLQFLFEYFSETQRNKGNFPGRFSGRQFSNSRSEMNVSTLELGDSALYLCASTLIPLAGGELFFGEGSRLTVL.

The V and J genes are TRBV2 and TRBJ2-7; TRBD1 matches 9 bases. CDR1 is SNHLY and CDR2 is FYNNEI in the germline V gene. The CDR3 contains 14 residues. With 3 bases clipped from V and 4 bases from J, the junction kept 4 bases outside the gene matches. CDR3 protein: CASSDQTGGYEQYF. Here the CDR3 DNA reads TGTGCCAGCAGTGATCAGACAGGGGGTTACGAGCAGTACTTC.

The V and J genes are TRBV29-1 and TRBJ1-1, with 7 bases matching TRBD1. The germline V gene encodes CDR1 SQVTM and CDR2 ANQGSEA. CDR3 length: 13 residues. The ends lost 4 bases at V and 5 bases at J; junction bases unmatched: 7. CDR3 sequence reads: CSVVKGAYTEAFF. DNA for the CDR3: TGCAGCGTTGTAAAGGGGGCATATACTGAAGCTTTCTTT.

This clone was detected only a few times. The chain couples TRBV7-8 to TRBJ2-7, with 9 bases aligning to TRBD1. This CDR3 spans 13 amino acids. V gave up 5 bases and J gave up 4 bases; unmatched junction bases: 3. Germline assignment: CDR1 SGHVS and CDR2 FQNEAQ. The CDR3 loop is CASSPDRGYEQYF. CDR3 bases: TGTGCCAGCAGCCCGGACAGGGGATACGAGCAGTACTTC. Combining the CDR3 with reference TRBV7-8 and TRBJ2-7 gives the whole variable domain GAGVSQSPRYKVAKRGQDVALRCDPISGHVSLFWYQQALGQGPEFLTYFQNEAQLDKSGLPSDRFFAERPEGSVSTLKIQRTQQEDSAVYLCASSPDRGYEQYFGPGTRLTVT.

V is TRBV19 and J is TRBJ2-7, with D possibly being TRBD1 (5 bases). Germline V lookup: CDR1 LNHDA, CDR2 SQIVND (reference sequence). With 5 bases removed from V and 1 base from J, the gap between germline ends came to 24 bases. The CDR3 extends over 18 amino acids. CDR3: CASSLMAPTGYFSYEQYF. The CDR3 DNA is TGTGCCAGTAGTCTAATGGCACCCACAGGATACTTTTCCTACGAGCAGTACTTC.

The chain has TRBV7-9 and TRBJ2-7; D not certain. Trimming removed 6 bases at V and 0 bases at J, with 9 bases between. CDR3 length: 13 amino acids. CDR1 and CDR2 from the germline V gene are SEHNR and FQNEAQ (reference sequence). The CDR3 DNA reads as TGTGCCAGCAGTGGGCAGAGCTCCTACGAGCAGTACTTC. This sequence encodes CASSGQSSYEQYF.

The chain has TRBV5-1 and TRBJ1-1; no clear D gene. The length of the CDR3 is 15 residues. The ends were cut back, 1 base at V and 5 bases at J, with 15 bases in the middle. Germline V CDR1 and CDR2: SGHRS, YFSETQ. The chain's CDR3 is CASSLTAGTRTEAFF. CDR3 DNA: TGCGCCAGCAGCTTGACAGCCGGCACTCGGACTGAAGCTTTCTTT.

In DNA form, the CDR3 reads TGTGCCAGTAGCCTAGGGGGCTACGAGCAGTACTTC. Protein: CASSLGGYEQYF. The chain combines TRBV19 with TRBJ2-7; the D gene is possibly TRBD1 (6 bases). The CDR3 covers 12 residues. Between the trimmed V and J ends, which lost 6 bases and 3 bases, there was a span of 9 bases. Germline lookup yields CDR1 LNHDA and CDR2 SQIVND (reference sequence).

This clone showed up just once. This chain connects TRBV19 to TRBJ2-1; D might be TRBD2 (6 bases). V shed 7 bases and J shed 10 bases, with 17 bases lying between them. CDR3 length: 13 amino acids. Per the germline V gene, CDR1 is LNHDA and CDR2 is SQIVND (reference sequence). CDR3 amino acids: CASNRDSPREQFF. CDR3 sequence (DNA): TGTGCCAGTAACCGGGACTCCCCTCGGGAGCAGTTCTTC.

Relative to its sample, this clone is medium-sized (0.01 to 0.1%). The chain uses TRBV18 and TRBJ1-1, with D possibly matching TRBD1 (6 bases). This CDR3 has 13 residues. Germline CDR1 is KGHSH and CDR2 is LQKENI. Trimming took off 3 bases at V and 5 bases at J, with 10 bases between the two ends. The chain's CDR3 is CASSPSRGTEAFF. CDR3 DNA sequence: TGTGCCAGCTCACCCTCGAGGGGGACTGAAGCTTTCTTT.

The chain links TRBV5-1 to TRBJ2-5; D possibly corresponds to TRBD2 (6 bases). Trimming stripped 2 bases from V and 5 bases from J, with 16 bases between. The CDR3 is made up of 15 amino acids. CDR1 SGHRS and CDR2 YFSETQ come from the germline V gene. This chain's CDR3 is CASSLSRRGEETQYF. The DNA of the CDR3 is TGCGCCAGCAGCTTATCTAGGAGGGGAGAGGAGACCCAGTACTTC.

V usage is TRBV6-2 or TRBV6-3 and J usage is TRBJ2-7; weak D call: TRBD2 (5 bases). Germline V gene lookup returns CDR1 MNHEY and CDR2 SVGEGT. The CDR3 loop spans 15 amino acids. The V gene lost 4 bases and the J gene lost 2 bases, with 15 bases spanning the gap. CDR3 amino acids: CASSLWLAVTYEQYF. The CDR3 nucleotides read TGTGCCAGCAGTTTGTGGCTAGCTGTAACCTACGAGCAGTACTTC.